The 22 T cell receptor beta chains given below trace back to one sample, sequenced in a study of regulatory T cells in long-lasting Graves disease. Time point denoted: persistent/refractory GD, antithyroid drugs over 5 years with positive TRAb. RNA isolated from PBMCs was used to make the TCR library. Researchers made TCR beta libraries by using iRepertoire HTBI primers and running Arm-PCR on CDR3 regions. Each CDR3 protein gets one entry after TCRdb re-called the multiplex PCR reads with MiXCR. The table has 450,000 or so distinct CDR3 sequences, more than 20% seen once. This sample comprised peripheral blood mononuclear cells (PBMCs), obtained when the disease was refractory, from a patient treated with antithyroid drugs. Every receptor here comes from a female donor with Graves disease.

The J gene is TRBJ1-1, the V gene TRBV6-1, with TRBD1 identical over 7 bases. The CDR3 loop spans 14 amino acids. Trimming removed 5 bases from V and 5 bases from J; junction bases left unmatched: 8. Germline lookup yields CDR1 MNHNS and CDR2 SASEGT. DNA for the CDR3: TGTGCCAGCAGTCCCGGACAGGCGGGAACTGAAGCTTTCTTT. Protein sequence: CASSPGQAGTEAFF.

This clonotype has more than one count but fewer than ten. This rearrangement joins TRBV19 to TRBJ1-1, with 8 bases lining up with TRBD1. Trimming removed 5 bases from V and 6 bases from J; junction bases left unmatched: 8. Germline lookup yields CDR1 LNHDA and CDR2 SQIVND (reference sequence). The length of the CDR3 is 14 residues. This CDR3 reads CASSHGQGFAEAFF. CDR3 bases: TGTGCCAGTAGTCACGGACAGGGTTTCGCTGAAGCTTTCTTT.

For this clonotype: At one of its ends the junction is not consistent with the germline gene, which may arise from a read error. CDR3 in DNA: TGTGCCAGCAGCGTAGGGACTAGCGGGACCTACAAGCAGTACTTC. The encoded protein is CASSVGTSGTYKQYF. The chain couples TRBV9 to TRBJ2-7; 12 nucleotides line up with TRBD2. The CDR3 sequence is 15 residues long. From germline, CDR1 is SGDLS and CDR2 YYNGEE.

This clonotype was seen at least ten times. The chain is built from TRBV3-1 and TRBJ2-7, with 8 bases fitting TRBD1. The CDR3 loop spans 14 amino acids. Germline V gene lookup returns CDR1 LGHDT and CDR2 YNNKEL (reference sequence). With 4 bases clipped from V and 3 bases from J, the junction kept 5 bases outside the gene matches. This CDR3 is CASSPDRGSYEQYF. In DNA, the CDR3 is TGTGCCAGCAGCCCCGACAGGGGTAGCTACGAGCAGTACTTC.

The rearrangement joins TRBV7-3 to TRBJ2-1; D is perhaps TRBD1 (6 bases). Trimming pared 5 bases from V and 10 bases from J, leaving 9 bases between. CDR3 length: 11 residues. Germline V gives CDR1 SGHTA, CDR2 FQGTGA. In DNA form, the CDR3 reads TGTGCCAGCAGCGGGGGCGTGGAGCAGTTCTTC. Translation gives CASSGGVEQFF.

With respect to this clonotype: A much larger clone is a single base away; this may be a read error. The rearrangement links TRBV28 to TRBJ2-7, with D possibly TRBD2 on 5 matching bases. Germline lookup yields CDR1 MDHEN and CDR2 SYDVKM. The CDR3 is 15 residues long. Trimming cost V 4 bases and J 0 bases, with 13 bases left between them. CDR3 nucleotide sequence: TGTGCCAGCAGTTCATTCTCGGGGAGCTCCTACGAGCAGTACTTC. Amino acids: CASSSFSGSSYEQYF.

This clonotype has a handful of counts. The chain couples TRBV15 to TRBJ2-2; D might be TRBD2 (6 bases). Germline loops: CDR1 LNHNV, CDR2 YYDKDF (reference sequence). CDR3 length equals 15 residues. The germline V and J ends were trimmed by 5 bases and 4 bases, with 14 bases remaining between them. Written as DNA, the CDR3 is TGTGCCACCAGCGAGGGTGGGGGAGGCACCGGGGAGCTGTTTTTT. Amino acids: CATSEGGGGTGELFF.

This clonotype has a count of ten or more. The chain links TRBV11-3 to TRBJ2-2, with D unresolved. Germline V lookup: CDR1 SGHNT, CDR2 YENEEA. This CDR3 has 15 amino acids. V was pared by 5 bases and J by 1 base, with 11 bases between. The CDR3, as DNA: TGTGCCAGCAGCCCAAGTCCGCTGAACACCGGGGAGCTGTTTTTT. Protein product: CASSPSPLNTGELFF.

CDR3 bases: TGTGCCAGCAGTTCTTCCCAGGGGTGGAATGAGCAGTTCTTC. It translates to CASSSSQGWNEQFF. The chain recombines TRBV27 with TRBJ2-1; D possibly corresponds to TRBD1 (6 bases). The CDR3 loop spans 14 amino acids. Germline assignment: CDR1 MNHEY and CDR2 SMNVEV (reference sequence). Trimming shortened V by 4 bases and J by 7 bases, and 14 bases separated the two germline ends.

This clonotype was detected only a few times. V usage is TRBV7-8 and J usage is TRBJ1-2; TRBD1 matches at 7 bases. Germline CDR1 and CDR2: SGHVS and FQNEAQ. The CDR3 is 15 residues long. Trimming at V came to 1 base and at J to 7 bases, leaving 9 bases not matched to a gene. CDR3 nucleotides: TGTGCCAGCAGCTTAGACGCGGACAGGTCTTTTGGCTACACCTTC. Encoded protein: CASSLDADRSFGYTF.

This clonotype has only a few counts. The rearrangement uses TRBV29-1 and TRBJ1-5; 7 nucleotides agree with TRBD1. Looked up from germline, CDR1 is SQVTM and CDR2 is ANQGSEA. The CDR3 length is 14 residues. V lost 3 bases, J lost 0 bases, and 2 bases stayed unmatched. The CDR3 here is CSVDTGVSNQPQHF. The DNA of the CDR3 is TGCAGCGTTGACACAGGGGTTAGCAATCAGCCCCAGCATTTT.

This clonotype was recorded many times. V is TRBV20-1 and J is TRBJ2-2; D is undetermined. This CDR3 region has 15 residues. V shed 4 bases and J shed 5 bases, with 17 bases lying between them. Germline-derived CDR1 and CDR2 are DFQATT and SNEGSKA (reference sequence). The DNA of the CDR3 is TGCAGTGCTAAAGCCCTGCCGGGCGAAACCGGGGAGCTGTTTTTT. It yields the protein CSAKALPGETGELFF.

In its sample, this clonotype was seen a few times. The gene calls are TRBV6-2 or TRBV6-3 and TRBJ2-7; D is ambiguous. Germline-derived CDR1 and CDR2 are MNHEY and SVGEGT. CDR3 length: 12 residues. The V end lost 4 bases, the J end lost 3 bases, and 7 bases lay between the germline ends. The CDR3 bases are TGTGCCAGCAGTTTTACATACTACGAGCAGTACTTC. It specifies CASSFTYYEQYF.

This clonotype was seen ten or more times. CDR3 in amino acids: CAISDVKGAGGPQETQYF. The CDR3 DNA reads as TGTGCCATCAGTGATGTTAAAGGAGCGGGAGGGCCCCAAGAGACCCAGTACTTC. This chain uses TRBV10-3 with TRBJ2-5; 10 positions match TRBD2. The CDR3 loop spans 18 amino acids. J lost 1 base, V lost 3 bases, and 11 bases had no gene match. Germline V gene sequence: CDR1 ENHRY, CDR2 SYGVKD.

This clonotype was recorded many times. V and J are TRBV7-9 and TRBJ1-2; TRBD1 matches at 11 bases. The germline V gene encodes CDR1 SEHNR and CDR2 FQNEAQ (reference sequence). This CDR3 contains 13 residues. J gave up 6 bases and V 4 bases, and 1 base lay outside the gene matches. The CDR3 DNA sequence: TGTGCCAGCAGCTCGGACAGGGGGCATGGCTACACCTTC. Residues: CASSSDRGHGYTF.

At least ten counts were recorded for this clonotype. V gene TRBV27 combines with J gene TRBJ1-5, with D perhaps TRBD1 (5 bases). Germline values: CDR1 MNHEY, CDR2 SMNVEV (reference sequence). Trimming pared 5 bases from V and 2 bases from J, leaving 10 bases between. The CDR3 has 14 residues. Here the CDR3 DNA reads TGTGCCAGCAGTATCGACAGCGGCAATCAGCCCCAGCATTTT. It codes for CASSIDSGNQPQHF.

This clonotype was counted ten times or more. The chain is built from TRBV28 and TRBJ2-7, with TRBD1 matching 8 bases. The CDR3 consists of 14 residues. V lost 6 bases, J lost 3 bases, and 7 bases stayed unmatched. Germline V CDR1 and CDR2: MDHEN, SYDVKM. CDR3 sequence reads: CASSGFTGGYEQYF. CDR3 DNA: TGTGCCAGCAGCGGTTTCACAGGGGGCTACGAGCAGTACTTC.

On this clonotype itself: Likely a read error: the CDR3 ends without its conserved phenylalanine or tryptophan. J is TRBJ1-1 and V is TRBV5-4, with D possibly being TRBD1 (6 bases). Germline loops: CDR1 SGHNT, CDR2 YYREEE (reference sequence). The CDR3 length is 14 residues. V shed 2 bases and J shed 4 bases, with 12 bases lying between them. Here the CDR3 reads CASSFVGGPTEAFL. The CDR3 DNA reads as TGTGCCAGCAGCTTCGTTGGGGGGCCCACTGAAGCTTTCCTT.

This clonotype was seen many times. This rearrangement joins TRBV12-3 or TRBV12-4 to TRBJ2-7; tentatively, D is TRBD2 (6 bases). Trimming stripped 6 bases from V and 3 bases from J, with 15 bases between. This CDR3 region has 14 residues. The CDR3 DNA follows: TGTGCCAGCAGCCAAGCTCCGCGGGGCTACGAGCAGTACTTC. Translating it yields CASSQAPRGYEQYF.

The genes are TRBV19 and TRBJ2-1; the D is unclear. The CDR3 consists of 13 residues. Germline V lookup: CDR1 LNHDA, CDR2 SQIVND (reference sequence). V dropped 8 bases and J dropped 0 bases, with 8 bases sitting between them. DNA for the CDR3: TGTGCCAGTGGACGCCGCTCCTACAATGAGCAGTTCTTC. As protein: CASGRRSYNEQFF.

This clonotype was seen at least ten times. The chain recombines TRBV12-3 or TRBV12-4 with TRBJ2-2; D gene ambiguous. The CDR3 length is 13 residues. V lost 6 bases and J 5 bases, leaving 10 bases between the germline ends. CDR3 bases: TGTGCCAGCAGCTATAGGGAAACCGGGGAGCTGTTTTTT. Its protein is CASSYRETGELFF.

The table lists this clonotype with a few counts. The chain has TRBV6-1 and TRBJ2-5, with TRBD1 identical over 12 bases. The junction had 11 bases not matched to a gene; V was cut back by 7 bases and J by 5 bases. There are 16 residues in the CDR3. CDR1 and CDR2 from the germline V gene are MNHNS and SASEGT. The CDR3 here is CASIRSPGQGAETQYF. CDR3 nucleotide sequence: TGTGCCAGCATCCGATCACCGGGACAGGGGGCTGAGACCCAGTACTTC.